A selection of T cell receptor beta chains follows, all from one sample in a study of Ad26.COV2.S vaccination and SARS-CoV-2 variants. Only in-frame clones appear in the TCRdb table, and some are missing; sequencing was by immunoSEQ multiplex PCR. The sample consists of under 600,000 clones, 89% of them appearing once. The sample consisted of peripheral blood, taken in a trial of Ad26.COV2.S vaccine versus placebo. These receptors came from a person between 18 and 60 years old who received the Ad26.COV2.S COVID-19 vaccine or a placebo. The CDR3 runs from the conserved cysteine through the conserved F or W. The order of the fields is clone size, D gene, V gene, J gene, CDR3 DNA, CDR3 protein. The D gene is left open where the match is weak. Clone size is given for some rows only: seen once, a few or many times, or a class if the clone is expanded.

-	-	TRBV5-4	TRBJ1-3	TGTGCCAGCAGCATTGGGAATGGAAACACCATATATTTT	CASSIGNGNTIYF
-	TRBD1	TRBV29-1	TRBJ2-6	TGCAGCGTGACAGGGGGGGGCTCTGGGGCCAACGTCCTGACTTTC	CSVTGGGSGANVLTF
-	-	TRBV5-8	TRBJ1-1	TGTGCCAGCAGCTTGGACCCAGCCGGGGGAGCTTTCTTT	CASSLDPAGGAFF
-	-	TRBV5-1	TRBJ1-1	TGCGCCAGCAGCTTGGGGGACACATTTGAAGCTTTCTTT	CASSLGDTFEAFF
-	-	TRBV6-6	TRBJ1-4	TGTGCCATCTCGACTCCGGGCGCTAGTAATGAAAAACTGTTTTTT	CAISTPGASNEKLFF
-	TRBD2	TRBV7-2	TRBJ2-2	TGTGCCAGCAGCACATCCGGGACTAGCTTCGCCGGGGAGCTGTTTTTT	CASSTSGTSFAGELFF
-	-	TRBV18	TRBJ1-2	TGTGCCAGCTCCCAGCGGACGGTTAACTATGGCTACACCTTC	CASSQRTVNYGYTF
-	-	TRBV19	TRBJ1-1	TGTGCCAGTAGTATGAGAGGATGGGCTTTCTTT	CASSMRGWAFF
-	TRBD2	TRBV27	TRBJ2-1	TGTGCCAGTACTAGCGGGAGAGGCTACAATGAGCAGTTCTTC	CASTSGRGYNEQFF
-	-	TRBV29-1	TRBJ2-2	TGCAGCGTTTGGGGCGGGGGCTTCGGCGGGGAGCTGTTTTTT	CSVWGGGFGGELFF
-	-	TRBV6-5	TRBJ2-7	TGTGCCAGCAGTCCCCCCCTTCTTGGCTACGAGCAGTACTTC	CASSPPLLGYEQYF
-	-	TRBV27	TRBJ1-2	TGTGCCAGCAGTGTCCTACCGACGGGATATGGCTACACCTTC	CASSVLPTGYGYTF
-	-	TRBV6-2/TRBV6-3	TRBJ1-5	TGTGCCAGCAGACCTAAAAGCATGGGGCAGTCTTACTATAGCAATCAGCCCCAGCATTTT	CASRPKSMGQSYYSNQPQHF
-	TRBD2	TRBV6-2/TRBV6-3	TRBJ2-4	TGTGCCAGCAGTTACTCGAGGGAGGGGCCACTAGCCAAAAACATTCAGTACTTC	CASSYSREGPLAKNIQYF
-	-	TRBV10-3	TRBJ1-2	TGTGCCATCAGTAACGGACAGCCTTTGGGCTACACCTTC	CAISNGQPLGYTF
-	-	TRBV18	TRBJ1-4	TGTGCCAGCTCACCGACGAGGGGAGTTTTTGAAAAACTGTTTTTT	CASSPTRGVFEKLFF
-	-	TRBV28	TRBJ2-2	TGTGCCAGCAGTTCCCCCCTGGGTTTCGCCGGGGAGCTGTTTTTT	CASSSPLGFAGELFF
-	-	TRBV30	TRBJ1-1	TGTGCCTGGAGTCGGAGCGCCGAGACTGAAGCTTTCTTT	CAWSRSAETEAFF
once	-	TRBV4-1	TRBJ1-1	TGCGCCAGCAGCCCCCGACAGAAGAACACTGAAGCTTTCTTT	CASSPRQKNTEAFF
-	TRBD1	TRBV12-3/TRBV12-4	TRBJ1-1	TGTGCCAGCACATTGGGACAGGGGAATGAAGCTTTCTTT	CASTLGQGNEAFF
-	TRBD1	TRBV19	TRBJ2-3	TGTGCCAGTAGAGACAGGGGAGGTACGCAGTATTTT	CASRDRGGTQYF
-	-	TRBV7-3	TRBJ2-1	TGTGCCAGCAGCATAAAAGGGGGCAATGAGCAGTTCTTC	CASSIKGGNEQFF
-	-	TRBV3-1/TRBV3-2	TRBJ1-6	TGTGCCAGCAGCCAAGTGGCAGGCAATAATTCACCCCTCCACTTT	CASSQVAGNNSPLHF
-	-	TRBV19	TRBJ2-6	TGTGCCAGTAGTTCCATGGGACAAGGATTCTCTGGGGCCAACGTCCTGACTTTC	CASSSMGQGFSGANVLTF
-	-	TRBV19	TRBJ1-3	TGTGCCAGTACTGAAGGGAGGTCCGGAAACACCATATATTTT	CASTEGRSGNTIYF
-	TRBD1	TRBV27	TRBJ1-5	TGTGCCAGCAGTGCCCGGGACAGGGGGTCTCTAAGCAATCAGCCCCAGCATTTT	CASSARDRGSLSNQPQHF
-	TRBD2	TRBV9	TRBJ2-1	TGTGCCAGCAGCGTAGAGCCACTAGCGGGCCCCAATGAGCAGTTCTTC	CASSVEPLAGPNEQFF
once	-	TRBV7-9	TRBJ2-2	TGTGCCAGCAGCTTAAATCTAGACACCGGGGAGCTGTTTTTT	CASSLNLDTGELFF
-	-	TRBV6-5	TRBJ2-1	TGTGCCAGCAGATCCATTTCCTACAATGAGCAGTTCTTC	CASRSISYNEQFF
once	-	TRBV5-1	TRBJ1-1	TGCGCCAGCAGCTTGTCGCCAGAAAACACTGAAGCTTTCTTT	CASSLSPENTEAFF
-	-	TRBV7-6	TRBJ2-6	TGTGCCAGCAGCTTAGCGGCTGGGGCCAACGTCCTGACTTTC	CASSLAAGANVLTF
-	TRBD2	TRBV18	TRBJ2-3	TGTGCCAGCTCACCAACGCTTCTACTAGCGGGTTTGGATACGCAGTATTTT	CASSPTLLLAGLDTQYF
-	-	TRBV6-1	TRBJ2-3	TGTGCCAGCAGTGATCCCGGCGGGAACACAGATACGCAGTATTTT	CASSDPGGNTDTQYF
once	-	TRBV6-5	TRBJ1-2	TGTGCCAGCAGTTACTCGATATTCCGGCATCAAGGCTACACCTTC	CASSYSIFRHQGYTF